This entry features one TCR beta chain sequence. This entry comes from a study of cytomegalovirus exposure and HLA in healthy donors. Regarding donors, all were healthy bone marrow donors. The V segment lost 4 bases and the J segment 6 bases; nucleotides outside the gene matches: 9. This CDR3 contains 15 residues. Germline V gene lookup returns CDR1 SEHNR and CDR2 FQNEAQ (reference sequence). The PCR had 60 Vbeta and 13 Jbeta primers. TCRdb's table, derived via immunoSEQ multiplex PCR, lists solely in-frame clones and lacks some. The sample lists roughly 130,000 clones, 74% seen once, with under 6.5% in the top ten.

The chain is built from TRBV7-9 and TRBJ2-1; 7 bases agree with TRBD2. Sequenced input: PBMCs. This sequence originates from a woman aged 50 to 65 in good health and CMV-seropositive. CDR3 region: CASSSGLDGTNEQFF. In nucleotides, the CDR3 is TGTGCCAGCAGCTCCGGACTAGACGGGACCAATGAGCAGTTCTTC.